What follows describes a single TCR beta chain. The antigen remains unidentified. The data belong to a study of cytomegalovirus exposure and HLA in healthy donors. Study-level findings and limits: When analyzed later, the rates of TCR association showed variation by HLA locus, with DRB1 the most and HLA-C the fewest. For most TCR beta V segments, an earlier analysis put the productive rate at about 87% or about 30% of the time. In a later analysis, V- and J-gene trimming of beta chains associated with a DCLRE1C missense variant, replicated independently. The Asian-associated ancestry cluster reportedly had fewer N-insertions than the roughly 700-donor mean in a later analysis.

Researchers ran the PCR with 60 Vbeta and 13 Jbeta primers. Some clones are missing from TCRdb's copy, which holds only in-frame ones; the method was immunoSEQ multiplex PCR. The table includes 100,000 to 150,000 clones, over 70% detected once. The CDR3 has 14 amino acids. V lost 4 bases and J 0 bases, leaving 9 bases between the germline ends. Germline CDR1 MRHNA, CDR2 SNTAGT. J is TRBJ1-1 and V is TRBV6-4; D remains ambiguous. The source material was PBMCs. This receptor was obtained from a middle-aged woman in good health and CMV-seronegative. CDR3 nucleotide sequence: TGTGCCAGCAGTGGTCCCCGGGTGAACACTGAAGCTTTCTTT. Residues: CASSGPRVNTEAFF.